The 28 T cell receptor beta chains presented below share a single source sample, sequenced in a study of prognosis after radiotherapy for stage I lung cancer. Amplification of TCR beta CDR3 from genomic DNA used two-round multiplex PCR. Specific primers for each TRBV and TRBJ gene were what first-round PCR used. MiXCR, run by TCRdb on the multiplex PCR reads, gives a single entry per CDR3 protein. The sample yields 50,000 to 75,000 distinct CDR3 sequences, more than 25% seen once. Sequences were derived from PBMCs, sampled before or after stereotactic body radiation therapy (not recorded which). The receptor set was obtained from a donor over 45 with non-small cell lung cancer.

In this sample, this clonotype turned up many times. V and J are TRBV14 and TRBJ2-2; the match to TRBD1 covers 7 bases. The CDR3 extends over 14 amino acids. Germline V gives CDR1 SGHDN, CDR2 FVKESK. The V gene end was trimmed by 3 bases and the J gene end by 6 bases; junction bases not matched to a gene: 4. The CDR3 DNA reads as TGTGCCAGCAGCCAGCGACAGGGCGCCGGGGAGCTGTTTTTT. Translation gives CASSQRQGAGELFF.

Concerning this clonotype: Since a far larger clone is one base different, this is likely a read error. The chain carries TRBV6-9 and TRBJ2-1; D not resolved. The CDR3 sequence is 18 residues long. Deletions cut 2 bases from V and 6 bases from J, with 23 bases between. Germline CDR1 MNHGY, CDR2 SVAAGI. CDR3 amino acids: CASSYMRWSPRLGNEQFF. In DNA, the CDR3 is TGTGCCAGCAGTTATATGCGGTGGTCCCCTCGTTTAGGCAATGAGCAGTTCTTC.

This clonotype was seen ten or more times. In DNA form, the CDR3 reads TGCAGCCAGGGGGGGTCCTACAATGAGCAGTTCTTC. As protein: CSQGGSYNEQFF. The genes are TRBV20-1 and TRBJ2-1; D is tentatively TRBD1 or TRBD2 (7 bases each). CDR1 and CDR2 from the germline V gene are DFQATT and SNEGSKA (reference sequence). The CDR3 length is 12 residues.

This clonotype was counted at least ten times. The chain combines TRBV19 with TRBJ2-6; 7 bases agree with TRBD1. CDR1 and CDR2 (germline): LNHDA, SQIVND (reference sequence). This CDR3 region has 14 residues. J lost 4 bases, V lost 6 bases, and 3 bases had no gene match. The CDR3 is CASSDRAGANVLTF. The CDR3 DNA reads TGTGCCAGTAGCGACAGGGCCGGGGCCAACGTCCTGACTTTC. The whole variable domain, remainder taken from reference TRBV19 and TRBJ2-6, is DGGITQSPKYLFRKEGQNVTLSCEQNLNHDAMYWYRQDPGQGLRLIYYSQIVNDFQKGDIAEGYSVSREKKESFPLTVTSAQKNPTAFYLCASSDRAGANVLTFGAGSRLTVL.

This clonotype was observed at least ten times. The rearrangement uses TRBV2 and TRBJ1-1; D remains unclear. V lost 1 base, J lost 1 base, and 1 base lay in between. The CDR3 has 12 amino acids. Germline CDR1 reads SNHLY; CDR2 reads FYNNEI. CDR3 sequence reads: CASSEGNTEAFF. CDR3 coding DNA: TGTGCCAGCAGTGAAGGGAACACTGAAGCTTTCTTT.

This clonotype occurred many times. The chain recombines TRBV6-1 with TRBJ1-5; D is possibly TRBD1 (5 bases). CDR1 MNHNS and CDR2 SASEGT come from the germline V gene. This CDR3 is built from 14 residues. The V end was cut by 1 base, the J end by 2 bases, with 6 bases between. In DNA, the CDR3 is TGTGCCAGCAGTGAAGGGGGGGGCAATCAGCCCCAGCATTTT. Amino acid sequence: CASSEGGGNQPQHF.

This clonotype was seen many times. V and J are TRBV3-1 and TRBJ2-7; 7 bases agree with TRBD1. The J segment lost 3 bases and the V segment lost 2 bases, leaving 7 bases of the junction unmatched. The V gene's germline CDR1 is LGHDT and CDR2 YNNKEL (reference sequence). The CDR3 covers 15 residues. CDR3 sequence (DNA): TGTGCCAGCAGCCAACAACCGGGACAGAACTACGAGCAGTACTTC. Translating it yields CASSQQPGQNYEQYF.

A few counts support this clonotype. A much larger clone lies one base from this, so it may be a read error. The chain recombines TRBV20-1 with TRBJ2-2, with 7 bases identical to TRBD2. The CDR3 covers 15 residues. Germline values: CDR1 DFQATT, CDR2 SNEGSKA (reference sequence). V gave up 2 bases and J gave up 6 bases; unmatched junction bases: 9. In DNA form, the CDR3 reads TGCAGTGCTAGATATCTGGGAGGGGACCCCGGGGAGCTGTTTTTT. Its protein is CSARYLGGDPGELFF.

This clonotype was counted at least ten times. This chain uses TRBV3-1 with TRBJ2-7; weak D call: TRBD2 (6 bases). Deletions cut 1 base from V and 0 bases from J, with 10 bases between. CDR1 and CDR2 from the germline V gene are LGHDT and YNNKEL (reference sequence). The length of the CDR3 is 15 residues. The DNA for the CDR3 is TGTGCCAGCAGCCAAGGGAGGGCCCACTCCTACGAGCAGTACTTC. Its protein product is CASSQGRAHSYEQYF.

The chain combines TRBV20-1 with TRBJ2-3, with a weak D call TRBD1 (5 bases). The CDR3 runs 16 residues. In germline, CDR1 is DFQATT, CDR2 SNEGSKA (reference sequence). The V end lost 0 bases, the J end lost 3 bases, and 16 bases lay between the germline ends. The CDR3 region is CSAREGPGISTDTQYF. The CDR3 bases are TGCAGTGCTAGAGAAGGGCCAGGGATTAGTACAGATACGCAGTATTTT.

On this clonotype: One end of the junction is discordant with germline, which a read error may explain. The chain has TRBV6-1 and TRBJ1-2, with 8 bases fitting TRBD1. Germline assignment: CDR1 MNHNS and CDR2 SASEGT. This CDR3 contains 15 residues. CDR3 coding DNA: TGTGCCAGTAGTCCCCCGGGACAGGCCATCTATGGCTACAGCTTC. It translates to CASSPPGQAIYGYSF.

Note on this clonotype: No conserved phenylalanine or tryptophan is present at the end of the CDR3, so a read error is the likely explanation. The chain's CDR3 is CASSQALAGATRSYNEQFL. CDR3 DNA: TGTGCCAGCAGCCAAGCCCTAGCGGGGGCGACCCGCTCCTACAATGAGCAGTTCTTA. The chain links TRBV4-2 to TRBJ2-1, with 10 bases fitting TRBD2. In germline, CDR1 is LGHNA, CDR2 YNFKEQ. The CDR3 loop spans 19 amino acids. V lost 1 base to trimming and J lost 0 bases; unmatched junction nucleotides: 9.

This clonotype was picked up many times. The chain combines TRBV30 with TRBJ1-1; no firm D call. The CDR3 runs to 11 residues. Trimming removed 1 base at V and 3 bases at J, with 3 bases between. The germline V gene encodes CDR1 GTSNPN and CDR2 SVGIG (reference sequence). As DNA, the CDR3 is TGTGCCTGGAGTGGTTACACTGAAGCTTTCTTT. Its protein product is CAWSGYTEAFF.

This clonotype has ten or more counts. V is TRBV15 and J is TRBJ1-4, with D perhaps matching TRBD1 (6 bases). The CDR3 covers 16 residues. CDR1 and CDR2 (germline): LNHNV, YYDKDF (reference sequence). The V and J ends lost 3 bases and 6 bases respectively, with 17 bases between them. The CDR3 spells CATSSEKTGLYEKLFF. Here the CDR3 DNA reads TGTGCCACCAGCAGTGAAAAGACAGGTCTTTATGAAAAACTGTTTTTT.

This clonotype was recorded many times. CDR3 sequence: CASSATGTPIAGYTF. For the CDR3, the DNA is TGTGCCAGTAGTGCCACAGGTACGCCAATCGCTGGCTACACCTTC. This chain links TRBV19 with TRBJ1-2; TRBD1 is a possible D gene (5 bases). V was cut by 5 bases and J by 7 bases, with 20 bases left in between. This CDR3 has 15 residues. The germline gives CDR1 LNHDA, CDR2 SQIVND (reference sequence).

V and J are TRBV7-2 and TRBJ2-1; D is possibly TRBD2 (5 bases). The ends were cut back, 5 bases at V and 6 bases at J, with 20 bases in the middle. This CDR3 is built from 16 residues. The germline V gene encodes CDR1 SGHTA and CDR2 FQGNSA. The CDR3 sequence: CASSPRGGGTINEQFF. DNA for the CDR3: TGTGCCAGCAGCCCCCGAGGAGGTGGCACCATCAATGAGCAGTTCTTC.

This clonotype was seen ten or more times. The chain joins TRBV20-1 to TRBJ2-7; D may be TRBD2 (5 bases). This CDR3 has 12 amino acids. Germline CDR1 is DFQATT and CDR2 is SNEGSKA (reference sequence). The V end was cut by 6 bases, the J end by 0 bases, with 9 bases between. The CDR3, as DNA: TGCAGTGCCTCCGGGAACTCCTACGAGCAGTACTTC. It specifies CSASGNSYEQYF.

This clonotype was seen at least ten times. The chain uses TRBV2 and TRBJ2-2; 10 bases are a match to TRBD2. This CDR3 contains 18 residues. Germline trimming cut 8 bases from V and 0 bases from J; bases unmatched to any gene: 12. Germline lookup yields CDR1 SNHLY and CDR2 FYNNEI. The CDR3 nucleotides are TGTGCCAGCTCGATGGGGCTAGCGGGGGCTCCGAACACCGGGGAGCTGTTTTTT. Its translation is CASSMGLAGAPNTGELFF.

This clonotype was counted ten times or more. The chain links TRBV4-1 to TRBJ1-4, with a possible D match to TRBD1 (5 bases). CDR3 size: 17 residues. Trimming removed 1 base at V and 0 bases at J, with 12 bases between. Per germline, CDR1 MGHRA and CDR2 YSYEKL. CDR3 sequence: CASSQVLARATNEKLFF. The CDR3, as DNA: TGCGCCAGCAGCCAAGTTCTGGCCAGGGCAACTAATGAAAAACTGTTTTTT.

This clonotype was seen many times. The chain links TRBV7-9 to TRBJ2-3, with a tentative D call TRBD2 (5 bases). The CDR3 has 15 residues. V lost 5 bases and J lost 1, with 13 bases in between. The germline CDR1 and CDR2 sequences are SEHNR and FQNEAQ (reference sequence). The CDR3 sequence is CASSLGGGGTDTQYF. Written as DNA, the CDR3 is TGTGCCAGCAGCCTAGGAGGAGGCGGCACAGATACGCAGTATTTT.

In its sample, this clonotype was seen many times. The V call is TRBV24-1, the J call TRBJ2-3; 11 bases are shared with TRBD2. The germline CDR1 and CDR2 sequences are KGHDR and SFDVKD. Trimming at V came to 3 bases and at J to 6 bases, leaving 13 bases not matched to a gene. The CDR3 extends over 18 amino acids. The CDR3 nucleotides are TGTGCCACCAGTGATCGAATGACTAGCGGGGTTTCTGGGGATACGCAGTATTTT. It is translated as CATSDRMTSGVSGDTQYF.

This clonotype was picked up many times. The rearrangement joins TRBV4-3 to TRBJ2-5, with D perhaps TRBD2 (6 bases). Per the germline V gene, CDR1 is LGHNA and CDR2 is YSLEER. The CDR3 is made up of 15 amino acids. V shed 2 bases and J shed 2 bases, with 12 bases lying between them. The CDR3 region has the DNA TGCGCCAGCAGCCAATCTGGGAGGATTCAAGAGACCCAGTACTTC. As protein: CASSQSGRIQETQYF.

For this clonotype: Its ends do not fully match the called genes, so a read error is possible. DNA for the CDR3: TGTACCAGCACCCTTCCGGGGGGCAGGGGTAATTCACCCCTCCATTTT. This sequence encodes CTSTLPGGRGNSPLHF. V is TRBV28 and J is TRBJ1-6, with a weak D call TRBD1 (6 bases). The CDR3 is 16 amino acids. Germline V gene lookup returns CDR1 MDHEN and CDR2 SYDVKM.

This clonotype was seen ten or more times. The DNA for the CDR3 is TGTGCCAGCAGTTGGGACAGGGGCGGCCAGCCCCAGCATTTT. Translation gives CASSWDRGGQPQHF. The chain recombines TRBV28 with TRBJ1-5, with 10 bases aligning to TRBD1. Germline values: CDR1 MDHEN, CDR2 SYDVKM. J lost 7 bases, V lost 4 bases, and 4 bases had no gene match. This CDR3 is built from 14 residues.

Worth noting for this clonotype: One base separates it from a far larger clone, so it is likely a read error. The CDR3 region is CASIEPEGAGAFF. The CDR3 coding sequence is TGTGCCAGCATTGAGCCTGAAGGGGCTGGGGCTTTCTTT. The chain couples TRBV6-1 to TRBJ1-1; D might be TRBD1 (5 bases). Germline values: CDR1 MNHNS, CDR2 SASEGT. V dropped 7 bases and J dropped 11 bases, with 20 bases sitting between them. This CDR3 is 13 amino acids long.

On this clonotype: This likely reflects a read error, since a far larger clone is one base away. The chain couples TRBV6-2 or TRBV6-3 to TRBJ1-1, with TRBD1 as a possible D gene (5 bases). The V end lost 0 bases, the J end lost 6 bases, and 11 bases lay between the germline ends. This CDR3 is 14 amino acids long. CDR1 MNHEY and CDR2 SVGEGT come from the germline V gene. The chain's CDR3 is CASSYSGAKPEAFF. CDR3 nucleotide sequence: TGTGCCAGCAGTTACTCAGGGGCTAAACCTGAAGCTTTCTTT.

This clonotype has ten or more counts. V gene TRBV6-1 combines with J gene TRBJ2-5; D might be TRBD1 (7 bases). The CDR3 is made up of 14 amino acids. V lost 2 bases to trimming and J lost 5 bases, with 12 bases between them. Looked up from germline, CDR1 is MNHNS and CDR2 is SASEGT. CDR3 in DNA: TGTGCCAGCAGTGAACCGACAGGGAGGGAGACCCAGTACTTC. Translating gives CASSEPTGRETQYF.

This clonotype was observed many times. V usage is TRBV4-1 and J usage is TRBJ2-3; TRBD2 agrees at 10 bases. V trimming: 1 base; J trimming: 5 bases; junction bases outside the gene matches: 12. This CDR3 spans 18 amino acids. In germline, CDR1 is MGHRA, CDR2 YSYEKL. This CDR3 is CASSQVRISGGTGDTQYF. CDR3 nucleotide sequence: TGCGCCAGCAGCCAAGTAAGAATTAGCGGGGGGACCGGAGATACGCAGTATTTT.